This T cell receptor (beta chain) stems from a study of post-analysis software for immune sequencing data. General study points: Multiple sclerosis was associated with a significant reduction in normalized Chao1 diversity relative to controls. A handful of TRBV segments, including TRBV5-6, TRBV5-1 and TRBV20-1, were more frequent in patients than controls.

A word on this clonotype: Its antigen is currently unknown.

Tagging with unique molecular identifiers was a feature of the TCR beta cDNA libraries. TCRdb re-called the PCR reads with MiXCR, one entry per CDR3 protein. The data show 400,000 to 500,000 distinct CDR3 sequences, approximately 37% seen once. CDR3 size: 18 residues. The receptor was derived from a girl aged 2-10 years with multiple sclerosis. The sample taken for sequencing was blood. This rearrangement joins TRBV21-1 to TRBJ1-1; TRBD1, the table's D call, lacks a check against the DNA. TRBV21-1 is given as a pseudogene. The CDR3 DNA sequence: TGTGCCAGCAGCATAAAAACCCCTGGACAGGGTGGGAACACTGAAGCTTTCTTT. Translated, it gives CASSIKTPGQGGNTEAFF.